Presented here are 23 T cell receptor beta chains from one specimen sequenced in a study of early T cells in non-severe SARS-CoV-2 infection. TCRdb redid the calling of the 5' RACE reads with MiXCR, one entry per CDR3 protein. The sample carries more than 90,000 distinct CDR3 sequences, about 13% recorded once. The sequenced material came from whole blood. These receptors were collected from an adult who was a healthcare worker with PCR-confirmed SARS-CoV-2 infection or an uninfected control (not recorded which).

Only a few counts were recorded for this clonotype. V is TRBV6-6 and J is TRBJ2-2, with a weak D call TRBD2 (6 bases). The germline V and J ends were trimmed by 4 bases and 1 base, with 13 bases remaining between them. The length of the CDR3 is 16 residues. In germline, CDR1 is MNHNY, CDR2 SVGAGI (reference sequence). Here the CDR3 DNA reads TGTGCCAGCAGTTCCCCGGGGGACCGGAACACCGGGGAGCTGTTTTTT. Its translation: CASSSPGDRNTGELFF.

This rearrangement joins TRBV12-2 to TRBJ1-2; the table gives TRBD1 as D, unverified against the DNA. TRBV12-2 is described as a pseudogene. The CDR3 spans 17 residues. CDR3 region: CASRLTVPGQGYYGYTF. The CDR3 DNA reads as TGTGCAAGTCGCTTGACTGTCCCGGGACAGGGATACTATGGCTACACCTTC.

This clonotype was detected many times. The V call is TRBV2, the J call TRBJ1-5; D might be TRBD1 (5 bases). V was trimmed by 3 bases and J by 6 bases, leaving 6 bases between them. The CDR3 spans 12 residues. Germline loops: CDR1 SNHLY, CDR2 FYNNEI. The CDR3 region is CASSEGLQPQHF. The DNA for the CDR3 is TGTGCCAGCAGTGAGGGGCTTCAGCCCCAGCATTTT.

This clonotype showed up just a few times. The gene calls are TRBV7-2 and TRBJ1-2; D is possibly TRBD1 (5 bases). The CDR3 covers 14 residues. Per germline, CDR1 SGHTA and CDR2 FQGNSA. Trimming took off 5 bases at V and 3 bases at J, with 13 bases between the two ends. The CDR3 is CASSPGQGYYGYTF. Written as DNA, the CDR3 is TGTGCCAGCAGCCCAGGGCAGGGTTACTATGGCTACACCTTC.

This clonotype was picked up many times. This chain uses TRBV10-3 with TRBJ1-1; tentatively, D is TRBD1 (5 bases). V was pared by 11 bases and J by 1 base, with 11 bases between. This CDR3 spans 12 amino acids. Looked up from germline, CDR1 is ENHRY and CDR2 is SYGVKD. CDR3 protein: CAHGGPNTEAFF. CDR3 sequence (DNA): TGTGCCCATGGGGGACCGAACACTGAAGCTTTCTTT.

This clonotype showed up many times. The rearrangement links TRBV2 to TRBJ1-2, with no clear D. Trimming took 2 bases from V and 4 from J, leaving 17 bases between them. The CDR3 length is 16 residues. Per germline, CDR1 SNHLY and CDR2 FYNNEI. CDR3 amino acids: CASSETQTGPFYGYTF. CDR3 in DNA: TGTGCCAGCAGTGAAACCCAAACCGGGCCCTTCTATGGCTACACCTTC.

CDR3: CASSRTDSSYNEQFF. Here the CDR3 DNA reads TGTGCCAGCAGCAGAACCGACAGCTCCTACAATGAGCAGTTCTTC. The genes are TRBV11-2 and TRBJ2-1, with a tentative D call TRBD1 (5 bases). The V gene lost 5 bases and the J gene lost 0 bases, with 11 bases spanning the gap. Germline assignment: CDR1 SGHAT and CDR2 FQNNGV. There are 15 residues in the CDR3.

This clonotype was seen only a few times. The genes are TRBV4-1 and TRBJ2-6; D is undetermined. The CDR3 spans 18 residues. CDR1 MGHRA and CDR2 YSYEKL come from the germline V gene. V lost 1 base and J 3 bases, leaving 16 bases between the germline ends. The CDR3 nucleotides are TGCGCCAGCAGCCAAGTTGATATGGGGTTTGTTGGGGCCAACGTCCTGACTTTC. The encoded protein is CASSQVDMGFVGANVLTF.

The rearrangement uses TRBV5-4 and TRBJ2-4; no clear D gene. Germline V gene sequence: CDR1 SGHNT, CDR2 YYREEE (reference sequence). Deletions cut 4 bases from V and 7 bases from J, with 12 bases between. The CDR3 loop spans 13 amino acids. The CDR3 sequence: CASSPVGWNIQYF. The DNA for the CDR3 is TGTGCCAGCAGCCCTGTGGGGTGGAACATTCAGTACTTC.

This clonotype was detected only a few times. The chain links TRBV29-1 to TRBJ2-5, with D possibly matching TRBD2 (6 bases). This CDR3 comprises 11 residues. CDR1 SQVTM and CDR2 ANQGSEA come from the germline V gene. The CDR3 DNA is TGCGGGGGACTTAAGCAAGAGACCCAGTACTTC. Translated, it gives CGGLKQETQYF.

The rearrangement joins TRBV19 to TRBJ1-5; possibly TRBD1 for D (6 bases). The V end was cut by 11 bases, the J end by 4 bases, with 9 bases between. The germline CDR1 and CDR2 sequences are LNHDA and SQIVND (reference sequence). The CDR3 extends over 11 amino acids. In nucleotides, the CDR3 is TGTGCCGGTGGACAGAATCAGCCCCAGCATTTT. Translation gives CAGGQNQPQHF. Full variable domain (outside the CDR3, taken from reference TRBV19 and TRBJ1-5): DGGITQSPKYLFRKEGQNVTLSCEQNLNHDAMYWYRQDPGQGLRLIYYSQIVNDFQKGDIAEGYSVSREKKESFPLTVTSAQKNPTAFYLCAGGQNQPQHFGDGTRLSIL.

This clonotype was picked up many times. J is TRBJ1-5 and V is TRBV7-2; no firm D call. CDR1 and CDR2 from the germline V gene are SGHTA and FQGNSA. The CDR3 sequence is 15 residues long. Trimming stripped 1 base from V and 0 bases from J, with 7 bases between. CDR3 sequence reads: CASSLDGNSNQPQHF. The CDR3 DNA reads TGTGCCAGCAGCTTAGACGGAAATAGCAATCAGCCCCAGCATTTT.

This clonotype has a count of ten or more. The CDR3 sequence: CASSWPGTSGGRTDTQYF. DNA of the CDR3: TGTGCCAGCAGCTGGCCTGGGACTAGCGGGGGACGCACAGATACGCAGTATTTT. V gene TRBV7-2 combines with J gene TRBJ2-3, with 14 bases matching TRBD2. Germline CDR1 is SGHTA and CDR2 is FQGNSA. The CDR3 runs 18 residues. Trimming at V came to 4 bases and at J to 1 base, leaving 7 bases not matched to a gene.

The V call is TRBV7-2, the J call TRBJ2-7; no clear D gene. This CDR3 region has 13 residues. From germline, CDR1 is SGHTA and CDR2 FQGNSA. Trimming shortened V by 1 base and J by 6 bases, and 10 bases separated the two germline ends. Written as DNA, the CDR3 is TGTGCCAGCAGCTTAGAAGGGTATGCCGAGCAGTACTTC. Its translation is CASSLEGYAEQYF.

The CDR3 DNA is TGTGCCAGCAGTTACTACCGGACAGTTTATGGCTACACCTTC. Its translation: CASSYYRTVYGYTF. The chain links TRBV6-2 or TRBV6-3 to TRBJ1-2, with D possibly being TRBD1 (6 bases). V was trimmed by 1 base and J by 5 bases, leaving 11 bases between them. The CDR3 sequence is 14 residues long. Germline values: CDR1 MNHEY, CDR2 SVGEGT.

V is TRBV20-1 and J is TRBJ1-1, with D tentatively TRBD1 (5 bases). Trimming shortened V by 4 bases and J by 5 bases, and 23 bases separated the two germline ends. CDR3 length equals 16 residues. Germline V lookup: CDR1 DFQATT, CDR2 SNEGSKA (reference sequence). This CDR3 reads CSAKPLSGVGVTEAFF. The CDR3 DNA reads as TGCAGTGCTAAGCCCTTGTCGGGGGTCGGAGTGACTGAAGCTTTCTTT.

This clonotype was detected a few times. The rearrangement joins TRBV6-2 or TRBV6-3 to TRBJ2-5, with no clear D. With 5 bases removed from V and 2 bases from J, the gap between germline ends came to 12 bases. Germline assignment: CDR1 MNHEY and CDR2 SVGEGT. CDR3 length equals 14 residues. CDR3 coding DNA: TGTGCCAGCAGTCCGAACCGGGTTCAAGAGACCCAGTACTTC. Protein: CASSPNRVQETQYF.

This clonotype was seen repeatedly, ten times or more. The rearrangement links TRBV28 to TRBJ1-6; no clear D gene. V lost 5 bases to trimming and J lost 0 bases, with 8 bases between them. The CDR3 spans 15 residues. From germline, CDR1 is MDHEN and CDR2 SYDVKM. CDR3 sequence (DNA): TGTGCCAGCAGTAGAGGAGGCTCCTATAATTCACCCCTCCACTTT. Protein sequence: CASSRGGSYNSPLHF.

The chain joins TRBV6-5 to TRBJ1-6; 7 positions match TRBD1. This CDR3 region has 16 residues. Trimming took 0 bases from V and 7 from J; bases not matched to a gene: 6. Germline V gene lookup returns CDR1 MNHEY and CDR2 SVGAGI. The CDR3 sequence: CASSYSQSTGNSPLHF. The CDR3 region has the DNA TGTGCCAGCAGTTACTCCCAATCGACAGGGAATTCACCCCTCCACTTT.

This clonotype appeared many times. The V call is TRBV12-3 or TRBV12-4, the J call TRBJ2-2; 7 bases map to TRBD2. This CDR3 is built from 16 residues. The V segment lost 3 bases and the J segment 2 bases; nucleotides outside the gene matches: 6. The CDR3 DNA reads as TGTGCCAGCAGTTTTAGGAGCGGGGCAAACACCGGGGAGCTGTTTTTT. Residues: CASSFRSGANTGELFF.

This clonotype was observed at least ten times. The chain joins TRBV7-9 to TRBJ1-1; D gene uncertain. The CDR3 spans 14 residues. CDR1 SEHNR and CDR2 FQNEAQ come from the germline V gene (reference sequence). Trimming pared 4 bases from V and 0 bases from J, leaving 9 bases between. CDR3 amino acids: CASSSWTMNTEAFF. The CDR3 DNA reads TGTGCCAGCAGCTCGTGGACGATGAACACTGAAGCTTTCTTT.

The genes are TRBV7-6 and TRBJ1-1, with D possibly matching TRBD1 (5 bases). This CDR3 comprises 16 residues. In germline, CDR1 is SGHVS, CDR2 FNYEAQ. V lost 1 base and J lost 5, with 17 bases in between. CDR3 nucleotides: TGTGCCAGCAGCTTAGAGGGAGGAGGGGAGGGAACTGAAGCTTTCTTT. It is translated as CASSLEGGGEGTEAFF.

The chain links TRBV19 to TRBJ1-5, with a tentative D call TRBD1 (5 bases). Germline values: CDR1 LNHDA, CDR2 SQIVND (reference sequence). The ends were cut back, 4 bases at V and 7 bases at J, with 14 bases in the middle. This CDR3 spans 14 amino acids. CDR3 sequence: CASSNPGTIQPQHF. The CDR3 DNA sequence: TGTGCCAGTAGTAATCCAGGGACGATCCAGCCCCAGCATTTT.